This entry lists 3 T cell receptor beta chains sequenced from one sample in a study of blood T cell repertoires in COVID-19. Sequenced by immunoSEQ multiplex PCR; TCRdb stores in-frame clones only, minus some. The table has roughly 280,000 clones, around 93% seen once. The sequenced material came from PBMCs or T cells enriched from blood (not recorded which). These receptors were obtained from a man between 40 and 49 years old who had been exposed to COVID-19.

The V gene is TRBV4-3, the J gene TRBJ2-2; 7 nucleotides agree with TRBD2. The ends lost 6 bases at V and 5 bases at J; junction bases unmatched: 3. Germline CDR1 and CDR2: LGHNA and YSLEER. This CDR3 spans 13 amino acids. CDR3 region: CASSHGGTGELFF. DNA for the CDR3: TGCGCCAGCAGTCACGGGGGGACCGGGGAGCTGTTTTTT.

This chain uses TRBV6-2 or TRBV6-3 with TRBJ2-7; TRBD1 matches 7 bases. The length of the CDR3 is 14 residues. V was pared by 6 bases and J by 3 bases, with 8 bases of the junction left unmatched. CDR1 MNHEY and CDR2 SVGEGT come from the germline V gene. CDR3 DNA: TGTGCCAGCAGCCTCCCGGGACAGCGCTACGAGCAGTACTTC. As protein: CASSLPGQRYEQYF.

The chain is built from TRBV19 and TRBJ1-2; possibly TRBD1 for D (5 bases). The CDR3 loop spans 14 amino acids. Germline V gives CDR1 LNHDA, CDR2 SQIVND (reference sequence). V lost 2 bases to trimming and J lost 4 bases, with 11 bases between them. The CDR3 sequence: CASSISVQGYGYTF. The CDR3 nucleotides are TGTGCCAGTAGTATATCCGTCCAGGGCTATGGCTACACCTTC.